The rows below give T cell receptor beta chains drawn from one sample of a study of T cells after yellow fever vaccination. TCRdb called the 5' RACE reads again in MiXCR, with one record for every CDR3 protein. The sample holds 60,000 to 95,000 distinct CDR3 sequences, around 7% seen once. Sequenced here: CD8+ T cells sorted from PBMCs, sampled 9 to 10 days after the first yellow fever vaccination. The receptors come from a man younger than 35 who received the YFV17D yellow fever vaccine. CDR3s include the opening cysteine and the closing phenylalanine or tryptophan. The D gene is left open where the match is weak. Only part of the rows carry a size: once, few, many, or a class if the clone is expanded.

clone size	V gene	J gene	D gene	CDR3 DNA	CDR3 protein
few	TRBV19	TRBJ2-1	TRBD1	TGTGCCAGTAGTGTACAGGGGATTCGGAGAAATGAGCAGTTCTTC	CASSVQGIRRNEQFF
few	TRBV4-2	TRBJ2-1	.	TGTGCCAGCAGCCCCGTGAGGGGGGGAGGCTACAATGAGCAGTTCTTC	CASSPVRGGGYNEQFF
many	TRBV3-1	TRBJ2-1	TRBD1	TGTGCCAGCAGCCTAGCCGGGACAGGGGTAATCAATGAGCAGTTCTTC	CASSLAGTGVINEQFF
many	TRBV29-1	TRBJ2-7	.	TGCAGCGTTGGTTCCAGCGTTAGCTACGAGCAGTACTTC	CSVGSSVSYEQYF
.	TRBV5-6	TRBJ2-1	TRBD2	TGTGCCAGCAGCTTGATAGCGGGGGATGAGCAGTTCTTC	CASSLIAGDEQFF
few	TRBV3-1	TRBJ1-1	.	TGTGCCAGCAGGCCGTCCGGACAGAACACTGAAGCTTTCTTT	CASRPSGQNTEAFF
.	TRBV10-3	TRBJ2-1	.	TGTGCCATCAGTGAAGGGAATGAGCAGTTCTTC	CAISEGNEQFF
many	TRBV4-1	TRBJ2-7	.	TGCGCCAGCAGCCAAGGGATGGCCTACGAGCAGTACTTC	CASSQGMAYEQYF
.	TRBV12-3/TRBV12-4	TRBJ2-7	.	TGTGCCAGCAGGGGCTACGAGCAGTACTTC	CASRGYEQYF
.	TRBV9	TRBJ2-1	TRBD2	TGTGCCAGCAGCTTATATTGGACTAGCGGGGGGGCAGCCTACAATGAGCAGTTCTTC	CASSLYWTSGGAAYNEQFF
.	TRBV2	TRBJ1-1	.	TGTGCCAGCATTATGTACACTGAAGCTTTCTTT	CASIMYTEAFF
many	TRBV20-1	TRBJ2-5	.	TGCAGTGCTCCTCACCTTATAGCACGAGGCGGGGAGACCCAGTACTTC	CSAPHLIARGGETQYF
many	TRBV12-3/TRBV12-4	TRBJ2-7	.	TGTGCCAGCGGTCCGCCCTACGAGCAGTACTTC	CASGPPYEQYF
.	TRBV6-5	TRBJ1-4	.	TGTGCCAGCAGTTTCGCCCCATATGCAACTAATGAAAAACTGTTTTTT	CASSFAPYATNEKLFF
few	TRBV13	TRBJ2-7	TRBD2	TGTGCCAGCAGCATAACGGGACTAGGTCGCGAGCAGTACTTC	CASSITGLGREQYF
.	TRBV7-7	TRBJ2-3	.	TGTGCTAGCAGCTTAAAGAGTGGGACAGATACGCAGTATTTT	CASSLKSGTDTQYF
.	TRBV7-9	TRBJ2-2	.	TGTGCCAGCTGCTTAGCTCCGGGGGCTAACACCGGGGAGCTGTTTTTT	CASCLAPGANTGELFF
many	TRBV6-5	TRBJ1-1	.	TGTGCCAGCAGTTATACAGGTGACACTGAAGCTTTCTTT	CASSYTGDTEAFF
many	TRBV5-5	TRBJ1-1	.	TGTGCCAGCAGCTTGGGTCCGCAGGGTTTGACTGAAGCTTTCTTT	CASSLGPQGLTEAFF
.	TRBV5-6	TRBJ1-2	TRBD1	TGTGCCAGCAGCTTGCGCAGGGGGAACTATGGCTACACCTTC	CASSLRRGNYGYTF
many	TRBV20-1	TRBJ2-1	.	TGCAGTGCTGTTGCGGGGATACACAATGAGCAGTTCTTC	CSAVAGIHNEQFF
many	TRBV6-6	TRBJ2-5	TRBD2	TGTGCCAGCAGTTTCACCCGACTAGCCACCCAGTACTTC	CASSFTRLATQYF
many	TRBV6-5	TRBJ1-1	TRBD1	TGTGCCAGCAGGGGAAAAACACGAAACAGGGGCGGCACTGAAGCTTTCTTT	CASRGKTRNRGGTEAFF
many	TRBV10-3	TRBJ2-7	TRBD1	TGTGCCATCAGGGGAATCCGGGACAGGGAATCTCACGAGCAGTACTTC	CAIRGIRDRESHEQYF
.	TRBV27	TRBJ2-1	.	TGTGCCAGCAGTTGGTTGGAGGGACAGTACAATGAGCAGTTCTTC	CASSWLEGQYNEQFF
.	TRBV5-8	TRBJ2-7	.	TGTGCCAGCAGCTCCTCTGGGGGACCCTACGAGCAGTACTTC	CASSSSGGPYEQYF
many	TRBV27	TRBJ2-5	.	TGTGCCAGCAGCCCCGCAGGGTACCAAGAGACCCAGTACTTC	CASSPAGYQETQYF
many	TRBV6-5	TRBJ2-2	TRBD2	TGTGCCAGCAGTTACGGACTAGCGGGGGCTTACACCGGGGAGCTGTTTTTT	CASSYGLAGAYTGELFF
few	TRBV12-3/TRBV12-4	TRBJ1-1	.	TGTGCCAGCCGGCGTAAGGGGGGAGCTGAAGCTTTCTTT	CASRRKGGAEAFF
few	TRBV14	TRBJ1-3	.	TGTGCCAGCAGCCCCAGGAACTCTGGAAACACCATATATTTT	CASSPRNSGNTIYF
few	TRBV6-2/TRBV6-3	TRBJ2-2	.	TGTGCCAGCAGTTACAGATCGTCCGGGGAGCTGTTTTTT	CASSYRSSGELFF
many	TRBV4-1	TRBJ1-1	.	TGCGCCAGCAGCCAAGTCCTGGGGGGCACTGAAGCTTTCTTT	CASSQVLGGTEAFF
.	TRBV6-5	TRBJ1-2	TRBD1	TGTGCCAGCAGTTTTTTTTCAGGGGGCGCTAATGGCTACACCTTC	CASSFFSGGANGYTF
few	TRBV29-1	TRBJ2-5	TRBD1	TGCAGCGTTCAAGACAGGGGCATGGGGACCCAGTACTTC	CSVQDRGMGTQYF
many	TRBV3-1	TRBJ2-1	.	TGTGCCAGCAGCCACACAGGGATAGGCTACAATGAGCAGTTCTTC	CASSHTGIGYNEQFF
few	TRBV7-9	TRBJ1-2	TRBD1	TGTGCCAGCAGAATCAGCCGGGACAGGGACTATGGCTACACCTTC	CASRISRDRDYGYTF
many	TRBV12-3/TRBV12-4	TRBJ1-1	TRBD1	TGTGCCACGGACCCGAGGACAGGAGGGAACACTGAAGCTTTCTTT	CATDPRTGGNTEAFF
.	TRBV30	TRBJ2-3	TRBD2	TGTGCCTGGAGTGCCGGCGTAGCGGGGAACACAGATACGCAGTATTTT	CAWSAGVAGNTDTQYF
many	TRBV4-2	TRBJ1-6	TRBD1	TGTGCCAGCAGCGACAGGGGGTTTGGACTTTCACCCCTCCACTTT	CASSDRGFGLSPLHF
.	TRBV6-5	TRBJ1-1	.	TGTGCCAGCAGTATTGGGACGGAGAACACTGAAGCTTTCTTT	CASSIGTENTEAFF
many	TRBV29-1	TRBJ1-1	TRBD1	TGCAGCACCTGGGGGCAGGGGGCATCTGAAGCTTTCTTT	CSTWGQGASEAFF
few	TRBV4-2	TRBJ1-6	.	TGTGCCAGCAGGCGGACGGGGGGAAATTCACCCCTCCACTTT	CASRRTGGNSPLHF
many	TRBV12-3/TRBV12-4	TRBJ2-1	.	TGTGCCAGCAGTTTAGGTGCCGGGGAGCAGTTCTTC	CASSLGAGEQFF
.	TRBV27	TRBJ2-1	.	TGTGCCAGCAGTTTAACAGCGGAACACGTGGCCCGGGAGCAGTTCTTC	CASSLTAEHVAREQFF
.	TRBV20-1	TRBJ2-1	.	TGCAGTGCTAGTAGGGAAAATGAGCAGTTCTTC	CSASRENEQFF
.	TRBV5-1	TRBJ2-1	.	TGCGCCAGCAGCTTATTCAGGGAGGTTGCTGAGCAGTTCTTC	CASSLFREVAEQFF
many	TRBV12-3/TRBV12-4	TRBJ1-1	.	TGTGCCAGCAGTTTTTTCGTCGGGCCTGAAGCTTTCTTT	CASSFFVGPEAFF
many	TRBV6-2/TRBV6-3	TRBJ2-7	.	TGTGCCAGCAGACACCTAGGGGACCTTAACTACGAGCAGTACTTC	CASRHLGDLNYEQYF
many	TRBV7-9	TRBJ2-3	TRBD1	TGTGCCAGCAGCCCGAGCGCTGGACAGGGGGCCACAGATACGCAGTATTTT	CASSPSAGQGATDTQYF